This TCR beta chain derives from a study of shared clonotypes between healthy human individuals. Positive CCR7 selection of CD45RO-negative cells yielded the naive CD8 cells, and terminally differentiated effector memory CD45RA+ cells were excluded. Donors, healthy HIV-negative adults, lacked recent acute infections or vaccinations. Every contributor of samples was a Caucasian grown-up residing in Nashville, Tennessee. The CDR3 is 16 residues long. Germline V gene data show CDR1 as MNHNY and CDR2 as SVGAGI (reference sequence). Unmatched junction bases numbered 1, after V lost 0 bases and J lost 0 bases. Points from the study as a whole: Larger estimated richness was generally recorded for naive subsets relative to memory subsets.

Each replicate PCR on the sorted subsets used 200 to 250 ng DNA (approximately 33,000 T cell genomes). Using immunoSEQ multiplex PCR, the repertoire was profiled, and TCRdb retains in-frame clones only, with some absent. The data contain 1.5 million to 2.5 million clones, approximately 94% of them singletons. In regard to this clone: Its antigen is still unknown.

Sequences were obtained from naive CD8+ T cells sorted from blood. The chain joins TRBV6-6 to TRBJ2-7; 11 bases agree with TRBD1. The TCR sequence derives from a man younger than 35 in good health. The CDR3 bases are TGTGCCAGCAGTTACTCGGGACAGGGGGGCTCCTACGAGCAGTACTTC. Translated, it gives CASSYSGQGGSYEQYF.